This passage covers 6 T cell receptor beta chains from one sample sequenced in a study of T cell responses to AZD1222 COVID-19 vaccine. Clones were sequenced by immunoSEQ multiplex PCR, and TCRdb holds only the in-frame ones, with some missing. The repertoire holds 100,000 to 150,000 clones, with roughly nine tenths as singletons. The material sequenced was peripheral blood, taken on day 0 of AZD1222 vaccination. These receptors originate from an adult in good health.

This clone appeared a single time. This chain uses TRBV11-2 with TRBJ2-1, with a tentative D call TRBD1 (5 bases). The CDR3 covers 16 residues. CDR1 SGHAT and CDR2 FQNNGV come from the germline V gene. V was pared by 1 base and J by 0 bases, with 10 bases between. The CDR3 spells CASSLARTSSYNEQFF. The CDR3 DNA reads as TGTGCCAGCAGCTTAGCACGGACAAGCTCCTACAATGAGCAGTTCTTC.

This chain connects TRBV9 to TRBJ2-7; D is possibly TRBD1 (5 bases). Trimming left V 0 bases short and J 3 bases short, with 10 bases between. CDR1 and CDR2 from the germline V gene are SGDLS and YYNGEE. The CDR3 sequence is 14 residues long. The DNA of the CDR3 is TGTGCCAGCAGCGTAGCCCAGGGTTTCTACGAGCAGTACTTC. Amino acids: CASSVAQGFYEQYF.

The chain couples TRBV5-1 to TRBJ1-3; D may be TRBD1 (5 bases). V was cut by 5 bases and J by 2 bases, with 14 bases left in between. The CDR3 has 15 residues. Germline lookup yields CDR1 SGHRS and CDR2 YFSETQ. CDR3: CASSSSRGPGNTIYF. The CDR3 DNA is TGCGCCAGCAGTTCTAGTCGGGGACCTGGAAACACCATATATTTT.

The chain combines TRBV4-2 with TRBJ2-3, with 10 bases identical to TRBD1. Germline V gene sequence: CDR1 LGHNA, CDR2 YNFKEQ. After removal of 3 bases from V and 0 bases from J, the junction contained 6 bases not matched to a gene. This CDR3 contains 17 residues. Here the CDR3 reads CASSQAGTGESTDTQYF. In nucleotides, the CDR3 is TGTGCCAGCAGCCAGGCCGGGACAGGGGAAAGCACAGATACGCAGTATTTT.

J is TRBJ1-4 and V is TRBV7-9; D possibly corresponds to TRBD1 (6 bases). Per the germline V gene, CDR1 is SEHNR and CDR2 is FQNEAQ (reference sequence). The CDR3 loop spans 14 amino acids. V was pared by 7 bases and J by 10 bases, with 19 bases between. Written as DNA, the CDR3 is TGTGCCAGCACCTCAGGGGCGGGAGGGGTAAAACTGTTTTTT. Protein: CASTSGAGGVKLFF.

The chain combines TRBV4-1 with TRBJ2-1; 10 bases align to TRBD1. The ends lost 1 base at V and 4 bases at J; junction bases unmatched: 7. The CDR3 sequence is 17 residues long. Germline V CDR1 and CDR2: MGHRA, YSYEKL. The CDR3 protein is CASSQVRGQGSYNEQFF. CDR3 DNA: TGCGCCAGCAGCCAAGTCCGGGGACAGGGGAGTTACAATGAGCAGTTCTTC.